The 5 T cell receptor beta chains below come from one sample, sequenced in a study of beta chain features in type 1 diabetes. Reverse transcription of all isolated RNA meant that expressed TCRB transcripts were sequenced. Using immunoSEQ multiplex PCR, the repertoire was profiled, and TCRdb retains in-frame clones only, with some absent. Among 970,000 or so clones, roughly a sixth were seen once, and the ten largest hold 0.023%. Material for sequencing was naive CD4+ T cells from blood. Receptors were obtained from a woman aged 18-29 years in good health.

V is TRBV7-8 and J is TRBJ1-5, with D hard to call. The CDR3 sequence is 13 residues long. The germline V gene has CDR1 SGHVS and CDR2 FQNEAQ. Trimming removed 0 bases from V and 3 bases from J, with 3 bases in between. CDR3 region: CASSLAFNQPQHF. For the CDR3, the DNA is TGTGCCAGCAGCTTAGCGTTCAATCAGCCCCAGCATTTT.

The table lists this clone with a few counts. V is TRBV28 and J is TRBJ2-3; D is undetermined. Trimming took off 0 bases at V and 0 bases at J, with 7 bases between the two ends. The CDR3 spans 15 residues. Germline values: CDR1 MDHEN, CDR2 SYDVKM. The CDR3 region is CASSLWADSTDTQYF. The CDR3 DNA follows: TGTGCCAGCAGTTTATGGGCCGATAGCACAGATACGCAGTATTTT.

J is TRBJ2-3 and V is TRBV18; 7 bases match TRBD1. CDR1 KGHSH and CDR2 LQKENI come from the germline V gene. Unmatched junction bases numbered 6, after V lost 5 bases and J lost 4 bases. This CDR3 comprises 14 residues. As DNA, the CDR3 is TGTGCCAGCTCAACGACAGGGTGGCCAGATACGCAGTATTTT. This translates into CASSTTGWPDTQYF.

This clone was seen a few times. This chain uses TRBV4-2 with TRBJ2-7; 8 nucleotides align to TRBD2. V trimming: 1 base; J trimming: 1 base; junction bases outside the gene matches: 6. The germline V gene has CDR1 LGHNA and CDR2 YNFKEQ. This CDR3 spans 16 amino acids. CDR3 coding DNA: TGTGCCAGCAGCCAAGGCGGGCTAGCGGGTTCCTACGAGCAGTACTTC. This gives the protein CASSQGGLAGSYEQYF.

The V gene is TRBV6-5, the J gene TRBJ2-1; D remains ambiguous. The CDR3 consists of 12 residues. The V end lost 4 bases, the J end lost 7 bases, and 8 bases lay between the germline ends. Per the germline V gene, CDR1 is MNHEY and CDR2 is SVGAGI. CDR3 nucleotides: TGTGCCAGCAGTTCCCTGCAGAATGAGCAGTTCTTC. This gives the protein CASSSLQNEQFF.